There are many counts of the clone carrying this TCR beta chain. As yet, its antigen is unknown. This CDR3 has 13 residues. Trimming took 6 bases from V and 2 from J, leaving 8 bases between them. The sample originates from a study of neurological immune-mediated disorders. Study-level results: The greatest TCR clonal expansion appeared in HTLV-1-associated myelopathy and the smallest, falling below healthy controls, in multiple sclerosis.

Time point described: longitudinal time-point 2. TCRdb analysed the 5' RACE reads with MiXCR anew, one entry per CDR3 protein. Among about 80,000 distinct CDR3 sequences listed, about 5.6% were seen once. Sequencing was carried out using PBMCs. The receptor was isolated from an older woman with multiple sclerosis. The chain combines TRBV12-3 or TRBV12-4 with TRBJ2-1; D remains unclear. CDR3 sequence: CASSRTAYNEQFF. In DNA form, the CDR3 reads TGTGCCAGCAGCAGGACGGCCTACAATGAGCAGTTCTTC.